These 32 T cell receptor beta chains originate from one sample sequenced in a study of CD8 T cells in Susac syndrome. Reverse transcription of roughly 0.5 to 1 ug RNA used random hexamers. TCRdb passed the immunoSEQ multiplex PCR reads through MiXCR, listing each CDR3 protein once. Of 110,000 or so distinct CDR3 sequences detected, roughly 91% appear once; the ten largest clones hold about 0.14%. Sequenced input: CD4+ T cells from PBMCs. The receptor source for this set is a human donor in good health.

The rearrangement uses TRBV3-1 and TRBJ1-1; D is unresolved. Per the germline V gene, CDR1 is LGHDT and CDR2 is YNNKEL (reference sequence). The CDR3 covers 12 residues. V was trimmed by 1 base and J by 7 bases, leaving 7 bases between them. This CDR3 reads CASSQVNGEAFF. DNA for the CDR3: TGTGCCAGCAGCCAAGTCAATGGTGAAGCTTTCTTT.

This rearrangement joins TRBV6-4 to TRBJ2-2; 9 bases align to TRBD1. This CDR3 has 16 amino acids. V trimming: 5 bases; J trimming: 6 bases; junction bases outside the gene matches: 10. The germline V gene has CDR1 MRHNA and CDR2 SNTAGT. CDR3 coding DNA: TGTGCCAGCAGTCGGGAACAGGGGGCGAGTCCCGGGGAGCTGTTTTTT. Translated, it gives CASSREQGASPGELFF.

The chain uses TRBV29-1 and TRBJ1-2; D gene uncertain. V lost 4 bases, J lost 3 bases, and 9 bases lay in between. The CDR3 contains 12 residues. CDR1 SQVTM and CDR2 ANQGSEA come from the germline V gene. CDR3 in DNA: TGCAGCGTTGCAGGTAGCGACTATGGCTACACCTTC. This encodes CSVAGSDYGYTF.

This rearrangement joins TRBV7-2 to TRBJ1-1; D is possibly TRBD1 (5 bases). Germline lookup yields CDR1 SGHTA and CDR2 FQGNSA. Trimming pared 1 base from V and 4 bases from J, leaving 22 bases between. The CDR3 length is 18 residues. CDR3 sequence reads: CASSLGGSHPTKGTEAFF. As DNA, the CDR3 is TGTGCCAGCAGCTTAGGGGGGTCGCACCCTACCAAGGGCACTGAAGCTTTCTTT.

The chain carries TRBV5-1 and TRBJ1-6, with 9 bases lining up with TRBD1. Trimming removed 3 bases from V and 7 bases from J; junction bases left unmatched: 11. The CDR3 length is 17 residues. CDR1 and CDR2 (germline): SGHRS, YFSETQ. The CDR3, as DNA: TGCGCCAGCAGCTCCGGGACAGGGAACTTTTGGAATTCACCCCTCCACTTT. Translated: CASSSGTGNFWNSPLHF.

CDR3 region: CASSSRTSGGRGAQYF. The DNA for the CDR3 is TGTGCCAGCAGCTCCAGGACTAGCGGGGGCCGCGGGGCCCAGTACTTC. The rearrangement joins TRBV12-3 or TRBV12-4 to TRBJ2-5, with 13 nucleotides matching TRBD2. The CDR3 has 16 amino acids. J was trimmed by 9 bases and V by 6 bases; bases with no gene match: 13.

CDR3 DNA sequence: TGTGCCAGCGACCAAGCGGGACAGGGAGCTAACTATGGCTACACCTTC. Protein sequence: CASDQAGQGANYGYTF. The chain joins TRBV28 to TRBJ1-2; 9 bases fit TRBD1. Germline V gene sequence: CDR1 MDHEN, CDR2 SYDVKM. The CDR3 consists of 16 residues. Germline trimming cut 8 bases from V and 0 bases from J; bases unmatched to any gene: 10.

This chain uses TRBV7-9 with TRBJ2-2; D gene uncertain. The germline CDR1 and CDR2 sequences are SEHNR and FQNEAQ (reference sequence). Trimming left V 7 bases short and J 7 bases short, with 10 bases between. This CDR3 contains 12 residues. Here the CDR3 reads CASTPANGELFF. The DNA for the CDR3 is TGTGCCAGCACCCCCGCTAACGGGGAGCTGTTTTTT. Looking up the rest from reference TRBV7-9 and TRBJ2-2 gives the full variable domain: DTGVSQNPRHKITKRGQNVTFRCDPISEHNRLYWYRQTLGQGPEFLTYFQNEAQLEKSRLLSDRFSAERPKGSFSTLEIQRTEQGDSAMYLCASTPANGELFFGEGSRLTVL.

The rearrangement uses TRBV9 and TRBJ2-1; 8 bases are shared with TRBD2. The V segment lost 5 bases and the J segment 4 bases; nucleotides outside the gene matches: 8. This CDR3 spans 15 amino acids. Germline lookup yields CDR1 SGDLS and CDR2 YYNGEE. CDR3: CASSGGERGYNEQFF. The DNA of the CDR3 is TGTGCCAGCAGTGGCGGGGAGCGGGGGTACAATGAGCAGTTCTTC.

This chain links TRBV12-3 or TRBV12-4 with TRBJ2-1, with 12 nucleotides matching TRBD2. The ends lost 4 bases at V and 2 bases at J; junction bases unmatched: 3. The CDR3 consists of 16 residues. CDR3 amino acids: CASSSRLAGAYNEQFF. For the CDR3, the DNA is TGTGCCAGCAGTTCGCGACTAGCGGGGGCCTACAATGAGCAGTTCTTC.

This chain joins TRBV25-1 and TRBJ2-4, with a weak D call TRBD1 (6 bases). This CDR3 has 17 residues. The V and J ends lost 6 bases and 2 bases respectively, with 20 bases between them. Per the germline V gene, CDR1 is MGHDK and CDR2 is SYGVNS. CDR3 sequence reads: CASRSFRQERTKNIQYF. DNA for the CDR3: TGTGCCAGCAGGAGTTTTAGACAGGAGCGAACCAAAAACATTCAGTACTTC.

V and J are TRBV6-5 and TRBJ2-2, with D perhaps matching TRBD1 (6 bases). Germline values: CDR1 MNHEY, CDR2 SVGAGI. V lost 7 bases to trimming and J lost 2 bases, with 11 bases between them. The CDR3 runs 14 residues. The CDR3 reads CASTPDSNTGELFF. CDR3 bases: TGTGCCAGCACCCCGGACAGTAACACCGGGGAGCTGTTTTTT.

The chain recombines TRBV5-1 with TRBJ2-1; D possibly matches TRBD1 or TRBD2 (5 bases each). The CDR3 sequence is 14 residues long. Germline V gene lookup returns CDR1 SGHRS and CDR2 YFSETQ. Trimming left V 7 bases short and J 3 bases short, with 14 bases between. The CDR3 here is CASGDGGYYNEQFF. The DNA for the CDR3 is TGCGCCAGCGGGGACGGAGGATACTACAATGAGCAGTTCTTC.

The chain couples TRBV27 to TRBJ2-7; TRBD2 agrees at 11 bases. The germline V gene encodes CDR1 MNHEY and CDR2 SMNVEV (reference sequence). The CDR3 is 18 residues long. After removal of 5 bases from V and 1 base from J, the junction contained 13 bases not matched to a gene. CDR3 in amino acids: CASSLKLPRLAGSYEQYF. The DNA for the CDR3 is TGTGCCAGCAGTCTCAAACTACCTAGACTAGCGGGGTCCTACGAGCAGTACTTC.

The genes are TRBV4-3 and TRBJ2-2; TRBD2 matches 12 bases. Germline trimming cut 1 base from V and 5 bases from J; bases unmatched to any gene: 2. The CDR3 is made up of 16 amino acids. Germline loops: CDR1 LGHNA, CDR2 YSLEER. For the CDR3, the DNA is TGCGCCAGCAGCCAAGCACTAGCGGGAGGAACCGGGGAGCTGTTTTTT. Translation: CASSQALAGGTGELFF.

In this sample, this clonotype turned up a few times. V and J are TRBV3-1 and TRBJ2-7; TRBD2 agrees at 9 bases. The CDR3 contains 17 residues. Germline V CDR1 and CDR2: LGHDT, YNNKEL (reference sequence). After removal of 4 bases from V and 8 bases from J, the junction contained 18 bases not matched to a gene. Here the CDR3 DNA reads TGTGCCAGCAGCCCCCCAAGAGTCCTAGCGGGAAAAGAAAAGCAGTACTTC. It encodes CASSPPRVLAGKEKQYF.

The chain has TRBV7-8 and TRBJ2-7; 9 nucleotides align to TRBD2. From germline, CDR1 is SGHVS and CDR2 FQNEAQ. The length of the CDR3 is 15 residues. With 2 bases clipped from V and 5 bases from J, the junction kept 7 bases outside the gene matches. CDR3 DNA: TGTGCCAGCAGCTTAAGGCGGGAGGGCCGGGACGAGCAGTACTTC. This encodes CASSLRREGRDEQYF. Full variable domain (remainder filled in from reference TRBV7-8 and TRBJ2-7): GAGVSQSPRYKVAKRGQDVALRCDPISGHVSLFWYQQALGQGPEFLTYFQNEAQLDKSGLPSDRFFAERPEGSVSTLKIQRTQQEDSAVYLCASSLRREGRDEQYFGPGTRLTVT.

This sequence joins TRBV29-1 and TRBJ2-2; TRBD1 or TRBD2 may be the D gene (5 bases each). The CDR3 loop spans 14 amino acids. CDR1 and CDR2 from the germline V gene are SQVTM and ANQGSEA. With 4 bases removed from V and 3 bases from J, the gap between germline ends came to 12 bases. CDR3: CSVVVGTYTGELFF. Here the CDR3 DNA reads TGCAGCGTTGTCGTCGGGACCTACACCGGGGAGCTGTTTTTT.

CDR3 residues: CASSSPGGDKNIQYF. The CDR3 bases are TGTGCCAGCAGCTCGCCGGGAGGGGACAAAAACATTCAGTACTTC. The genes are TRBV7-9 and TRBJ2-4; 8 bases are shared with TRBD2. The V segment lost 4 bases and the J segment 3 bases; nucleotides outside the gene matches: 5. The CDR3 extends over 15 amino acids. The germline V gene has CDR1 SEHNR and CDR2 FQNEAQ (reference sequence).

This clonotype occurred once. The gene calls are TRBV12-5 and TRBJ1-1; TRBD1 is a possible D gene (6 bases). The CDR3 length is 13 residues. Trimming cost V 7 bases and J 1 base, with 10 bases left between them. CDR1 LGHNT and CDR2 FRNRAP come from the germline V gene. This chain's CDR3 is CASDRTENTEAFF. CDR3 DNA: TGTGCTAGTGACCGGACAGAGAACACTGAAGCTTTCTTT.

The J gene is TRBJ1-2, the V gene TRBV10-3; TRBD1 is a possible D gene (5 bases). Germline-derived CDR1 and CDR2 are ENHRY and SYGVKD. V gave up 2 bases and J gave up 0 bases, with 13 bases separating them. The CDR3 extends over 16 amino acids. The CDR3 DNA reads TGTGCCATCAGTGAGGGGGCCGACCAAGCTAACTATGGCTACACCTTC. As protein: CAISEGADQANYGYTF.

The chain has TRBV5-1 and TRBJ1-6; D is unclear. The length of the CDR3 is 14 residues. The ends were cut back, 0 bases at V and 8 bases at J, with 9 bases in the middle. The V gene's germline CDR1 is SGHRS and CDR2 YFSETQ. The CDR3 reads CASSLEFKDSPLHF. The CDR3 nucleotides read TGCGCCAGCAGCTTGGAGTTCAAGGATTCACCCCTCCACTTT.

CDR3 sequence: CASSPRGLGNTIYF. Written as DNA, the CDR3 is TGTGCCAGCAGTCCCCGGGGGTTGGGAAACACCATATATTTT. This chain connects TRBV12-3 or TRBV12-4 to TRBJ1-3; tentatively, D is TRBD1 (5 bases). The CDR3 runs to 14 residues. The germline V and J ends were trimmed by 5 bases and 4 bases, with 12 bases remaining between them.

The DNA of the CDR3 is TGCAGCGTGGCACAGGAATACGAGCAGTACTTC. It codes for CSVAQEYEQYF. The V gene is TRBV29-1, the J gene TRBJ2-7; TRBD1 might be the D (5 bases). The germline V gene has CDR1 SQVTM and CDR2 ANQGSEA. The CDR3 totals 11 residues. Trimming took 6 bases from V and 4 from J, leaving 10 bases between them.

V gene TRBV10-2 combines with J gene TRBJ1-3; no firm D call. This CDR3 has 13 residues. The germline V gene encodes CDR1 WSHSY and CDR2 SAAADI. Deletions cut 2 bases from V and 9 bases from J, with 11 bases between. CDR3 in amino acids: CASSEPYRGTIYF. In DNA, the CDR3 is TGCGCCAGCAGTGAGCCCTATCGGGGCACCATATATTTT.

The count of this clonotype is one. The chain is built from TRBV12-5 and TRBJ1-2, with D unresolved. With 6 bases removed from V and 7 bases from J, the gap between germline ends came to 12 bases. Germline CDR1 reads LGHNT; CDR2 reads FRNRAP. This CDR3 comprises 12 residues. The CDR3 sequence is CASGSLMSGYTF. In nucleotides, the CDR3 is TGTGCTAGTGGGTCCCTCATGAGTGGCTACACCTTC.

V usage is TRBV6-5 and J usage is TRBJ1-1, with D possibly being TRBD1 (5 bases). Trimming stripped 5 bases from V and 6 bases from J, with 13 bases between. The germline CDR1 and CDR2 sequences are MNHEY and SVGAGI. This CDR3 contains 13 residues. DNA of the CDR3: TGTGCCAGCAGTCCCGACAGCCTCGCTGAAGCTTTCTTT. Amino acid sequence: CASSPDSLAEAFF.

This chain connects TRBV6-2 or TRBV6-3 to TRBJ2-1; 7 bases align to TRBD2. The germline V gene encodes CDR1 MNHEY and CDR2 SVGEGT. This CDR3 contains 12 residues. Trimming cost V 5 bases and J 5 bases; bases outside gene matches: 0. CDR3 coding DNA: TGTGCCAGCAGTGGGACTAACAATGAGCAGTTCTTC. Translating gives CASSGTNNEQFF.

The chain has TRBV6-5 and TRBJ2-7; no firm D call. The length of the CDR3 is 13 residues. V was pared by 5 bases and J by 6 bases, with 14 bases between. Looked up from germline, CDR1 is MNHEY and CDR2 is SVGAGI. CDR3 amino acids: CASSPFPDGEQYF. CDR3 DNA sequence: TGTGCCAGCAGTCCATTCCCGGATGGCGAGCAGTACTTC.

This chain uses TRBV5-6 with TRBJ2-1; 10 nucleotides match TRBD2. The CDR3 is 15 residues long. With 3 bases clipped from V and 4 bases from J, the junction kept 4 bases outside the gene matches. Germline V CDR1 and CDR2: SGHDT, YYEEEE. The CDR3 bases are TGTGCCAGCAGCTCCCGGACTAGCGGTTACAATGAGCAGTTCTTC. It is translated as CASSSRTSGYNEQFF.

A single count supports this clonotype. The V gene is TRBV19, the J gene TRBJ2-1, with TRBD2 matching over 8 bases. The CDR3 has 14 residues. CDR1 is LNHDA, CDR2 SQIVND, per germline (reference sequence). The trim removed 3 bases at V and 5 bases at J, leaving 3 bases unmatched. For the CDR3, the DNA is TGTGCCAGTAGTATTGCGGGAGGCGACAATGAGCAGTTCTTC. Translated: CASSIAGGDNEQFF.

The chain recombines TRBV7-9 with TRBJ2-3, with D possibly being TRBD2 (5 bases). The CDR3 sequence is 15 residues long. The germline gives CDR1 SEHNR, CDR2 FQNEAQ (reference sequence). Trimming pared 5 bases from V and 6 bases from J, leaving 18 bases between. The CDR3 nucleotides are TGTGCCAGCAGCGACCTGGCGGGTTCTTGGGATACGCAGTATTTT. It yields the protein CASSDLAGSWDTQYF.